The subject of this entry is one T cell receptor beta chain. Its specificity is not known. This sample was included in a study of T cell responses to AZD1222 COVID-19 vaccine. Study results and limitations: With two AZD1222 doses given, Spike-specific TCR breadth and depth both rose. No day 14 peak samples; only post-peak repertoires were characterized. Donors in the cohort were predominantly white British and more often female, and clonal diversity was possibly underestimated.

CDR3 length equals 16 residues. Germline V gene sequence: CDR1 SEHNR, CDR2 FQNEAQ (reference sequence). Unmatched junction bases numbered 4, after V lost 4 bases and J lost 6 bases. TCRdb's copy holds only in-frame clones and misses some; the assay was immunoSEQ multiplex PCR. The sample records approximately 120,000 clones, approximately 90% being singletons. The specimen was peripheral blood, collected on day 0 of AZD1222 vaccination. The chain is built from TRBV7-9 and TRBJ2-2, with 14 bases aligning to TRBD2. This receptor was taken from an adult in good health. CDR3 coding DNA: TGTGCCAGCAGCTCTGGACTAGCGGGAGGCTCCGGGGAGCTGTTTTTT. Its protein product is CASSSGLAGGSGELFF.